The text below deals with one TCR beta chain. The record originates from a study of blood T cell repertoires in COVID-19. Study-wide background: From the United States, Italy and Spain came samples of acute and convalescent COVID-19.

The length of the CDR3 is 15 residues. Germline V CDR1 and CDR2: MNHEY, SVGAGI. The V segment lost 8 bases and the J segment 0 bases; nucleotides outside the gene matches: 9. Under the authors' procedure: The authors estimated nucleated cell counts from reference gene primer amplification. Sequencing was performed with immunoSEQ multiplex PCR; in TCRdb, only in-frame clones are kept and a portion is missing. From that table come the V and J calls and clone size; the DNA was used to work out D and trimming. Of roughly 78,000 clones in the sample, over 75% were seen once. The chain links TRBV6-5 to TRBJ2-7; 8 nucleotides align to TRBD1. Material: peripheral blood. The TCR comes from a man aged 50-60 years with acute or convalescent COVID-19. This CDR3 reads CASQGAGTGSYEQYF. DNA for the CDR3: TGTGCCAGCCAAGGGGCCGGGACAGGCTCCTACGAGCAGTACTTC.